This T cell receptor beta chain was sequenced in a study of cytomegalovirus exposure and HLA in healthy donors. This clone was seen just once. The study ran its PCR with 60 Vbeta and 13 Jbeta primers. Profiled with immunoSEQ multiplex PCR; TCRdb holds only in-frame clones, not every one. The table includes more than 65,000 clones, roughly 80% detected once. The clonotype was recovered from a woman in her forties or fifties in good health and CMV-seropositive. Sequenced material: PBMCs.

CDR3 in DNA: TGTGCCAGCCAAGGGGCAGGGTTCAATCAGCCCCAGCATTTT. It translates to CASQGAGFNQPQHF. J is TRBJ1-5 and V is TRBV28, with a tentative D call TRBD1 (5 bases). Germline CDR1 is MDHEN and CDR2 is SYDVKM. V lost 8 bases and J 3 bases, leaving 14 bases between the germline ends. The CDR3 sequence is 14 residues long.